What follows describes a single TCR beta chain. Its specificity is not known. PCR involved 60 Vbeta and 13 Jbeta primers. Clones were sequenced by immunoSEQ multiplex PCR, and TCRdb holds only the in-frame ones, with some missing. The profile covers about 180,000 clones, with 60% to 85% appearing a single time and around 1.5% taken by the ten largest. The CDR3 extends over 15 amino acids. The V end lost 6 bases, the J end lost 0 bases, and 14 bases lay between the germline ends. In germline, CDR1 is SEHNR, CDR2 FQNEAQ (reference sequence). This entry belongs to a study of cytomegalovirus exposure and HLA in healthy donors. Study background: A preliminary data release comprised 80 million to 95 million unique TCRs obtained from HLA-typed donors. Falling in the Caucasian-associated ancestry cluster were about 82% of approximately 400 genotyped donors.

Regarding the study as a whole: Cytomegalovirus association was listed for under 200 TCR beta chains. Rare TCR sequences dominated, though some public TCRs recurred in many donors.

This receptor was taken from a man aged 18 to 29 in good health and CMV-seronegative. The V and J genes are TRBV7-9 and TRBJ1-1, with D uncertain. The sample was PBMCs. The CDR3 DNA reads as TGTGCCAGCAGACCCGGACCGGGGATGAACACTGAAGCTTTCTTT. This sequence encodes CASRPGPGMNTEAFF.